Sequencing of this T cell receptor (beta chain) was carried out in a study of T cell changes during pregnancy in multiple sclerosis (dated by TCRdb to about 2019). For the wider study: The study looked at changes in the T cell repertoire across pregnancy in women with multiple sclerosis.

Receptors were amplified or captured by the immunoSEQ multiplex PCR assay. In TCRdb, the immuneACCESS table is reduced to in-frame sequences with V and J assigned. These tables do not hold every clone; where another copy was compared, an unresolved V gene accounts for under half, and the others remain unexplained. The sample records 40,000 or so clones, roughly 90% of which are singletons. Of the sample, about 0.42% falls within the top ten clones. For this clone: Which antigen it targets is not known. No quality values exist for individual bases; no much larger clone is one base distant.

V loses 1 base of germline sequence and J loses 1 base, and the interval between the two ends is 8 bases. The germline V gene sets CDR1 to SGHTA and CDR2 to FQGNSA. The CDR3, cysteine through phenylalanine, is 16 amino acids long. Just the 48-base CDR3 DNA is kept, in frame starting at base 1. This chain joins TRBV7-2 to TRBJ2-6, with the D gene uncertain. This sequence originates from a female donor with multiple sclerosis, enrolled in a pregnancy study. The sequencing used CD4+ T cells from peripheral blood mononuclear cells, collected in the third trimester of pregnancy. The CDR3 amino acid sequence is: CASSLGGSSGANVLTF. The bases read TGTGCCAGCAGCTTAGGAGGATCATCTGGGGCCAACGTCCTGACTTTC.